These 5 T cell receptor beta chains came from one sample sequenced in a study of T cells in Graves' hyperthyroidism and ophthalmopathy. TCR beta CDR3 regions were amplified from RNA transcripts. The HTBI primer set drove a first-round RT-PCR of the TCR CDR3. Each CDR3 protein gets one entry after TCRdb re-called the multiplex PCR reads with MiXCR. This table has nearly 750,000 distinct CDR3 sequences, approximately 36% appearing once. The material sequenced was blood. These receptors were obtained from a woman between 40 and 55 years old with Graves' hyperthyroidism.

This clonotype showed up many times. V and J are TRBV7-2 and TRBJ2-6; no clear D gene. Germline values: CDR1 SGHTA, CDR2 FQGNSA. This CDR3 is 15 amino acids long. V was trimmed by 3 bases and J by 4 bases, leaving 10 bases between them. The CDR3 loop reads CASSFYSSGANVLTF. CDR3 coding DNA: TGTGCCAGCAGCTTCTATTCGTCGGGGGCCAACGTCCTGACTTTC.

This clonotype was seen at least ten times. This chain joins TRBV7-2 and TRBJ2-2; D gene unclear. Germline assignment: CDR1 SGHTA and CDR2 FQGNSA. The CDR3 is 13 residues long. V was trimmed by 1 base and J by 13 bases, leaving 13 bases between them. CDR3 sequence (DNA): TGTGCCAGCAGCTTAGTCGGGCAGGCAAGGCTGTTTTTT. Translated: CASSLVGQARLFF.

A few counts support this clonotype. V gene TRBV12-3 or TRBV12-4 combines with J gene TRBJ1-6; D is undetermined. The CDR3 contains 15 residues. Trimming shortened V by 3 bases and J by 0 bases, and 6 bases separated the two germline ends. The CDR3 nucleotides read TGTGCCAGCAGTTTTGAGAGCTCCTATAATTCACCCCTCCACTTT. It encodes CASSFESSYNSPLHF.

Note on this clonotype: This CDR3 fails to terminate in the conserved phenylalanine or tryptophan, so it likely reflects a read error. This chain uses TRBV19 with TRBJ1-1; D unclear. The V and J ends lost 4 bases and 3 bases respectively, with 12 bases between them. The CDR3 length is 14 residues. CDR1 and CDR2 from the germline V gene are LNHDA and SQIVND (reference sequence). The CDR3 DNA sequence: TGTGCCAGTAGTAGTCAGAGGTTGGACACTGAAGCTTTCCTT. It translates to CASSSQRLDTEAFL.

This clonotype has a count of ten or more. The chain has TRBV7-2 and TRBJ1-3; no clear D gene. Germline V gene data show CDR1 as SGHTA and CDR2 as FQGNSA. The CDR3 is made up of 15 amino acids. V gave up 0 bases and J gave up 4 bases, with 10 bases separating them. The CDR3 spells CASSLALLPGNTIYF. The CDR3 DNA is TGTGCCAGCAGCTTAGCCCTCCTACCCGGAAACACCATATATTTT.